This TCR beta chain was captured by sequencing in a study of shared clonotypes between healthy human individuals. Study details: There were three CD4 naive, three CD4 memory, two CD8 naive and one CD8 memory plates per donor.

Only in-frame clones appear in the TCRdb table, and some are missing; sequencing was by immunoSEQ multiplex PCR. The table lists 2 million to 2.5 million clones, over 90% of them singletons. General observations from the study: Few donors restricted represented genetic and exposure-history diversity. Investigators expected sequencing depth to affect clonotype sharing among donors.

The CDR3 is 15 amino acids. The germline V gene has CDR1 SGHRS and CDR2 YFSETQ. Trimming removed 3 bases from V and 3 bases from J, with 15 bases in between. In regard to this clone: The target antigen is unknown.

V gene TRBV5-1 combines with J gene TRBJ1-2; TRBD1 is a possible D gene (6 bases). The sequence derives from a man in his late teens or twenties in good health. Some clones in this sample may be carry-over from other donors' samples. The specimen was naive CD4+ T cells from PBMCs. Subset here: CD45RA+ positively selected. DNA of the CDR3: TGCGCCAGCAGCTCTGGACAGTCATCTTACTATGGCTACACCTTC. Translated: CASSSGQSSYYGYTF.